Following are 5 T cell receptor beta chains from one sample sequenced in a study of cytomegalovirus exposure and HLA in healthy donors. The PCR ran on 60 Vbeta and 13 Jbeta primers. Only in-frame clones appear in the TCRdb table, and some are missing; sequencing was by immunoSEQ multiplex PCR. The repertoire includes roughly 120,000 clones, approximately 70% of them detected once, and roughly 8.4% sits in the top ten. The sample consisted of PBMCs. The source of these receptors is a young man in good health and CMV-seropositive.

This clone has a single count. The chain recombines TRBV28 with TRBJ2-7; 11 bases are a match to TRBD2. Germline V lookup: CDR1 MDHEN, CDR2 SYDVKM. CDR3 length: 15 residues. J gave up 4 bases and V 4 bases, and 6 bases lay outside the gene matches. CDR3 nucleotides: TGTGCCAGCAGTTCCCCGACTAGCGGGAAGTACGAGCAGTACGTC. Translating it yields CASSSPTSGKYEQYV.

Details on this clone: Mismatch with germline at one junction end may stem from a read error. This sequence joins TRBV7-3 and TRBJ2-1; D unresolved. The germline V gene encodes CDR1 SGHTA and CDR2 FQGTGA. This CDR3 region has 14 residues. The CDR3 reads CASSLTTVYNEQFF. The CDR3 DNA is TGTGCCAGCAGCCTAACGACTGTATACAATGAGCAGTTCTTC.

This clone appeared a few times. This chain connects TRBV5-1 to TRBJ2-1; TRBD2 agrees at 12 bases. CDR3 length equals 16 residues. Germline V lookup: CDR1 SGHRS, CDR2 YFSETQ. V trimming: 0 bases; J trimming: 8 bases; junction bases outside the gene matches: 6. The CDR3: CASSLELAGGFDEQFF. For the CDR3, the DNA is TGCGCCAGCAGCTTGGAACTAGCGGGAGGATTCGATGAGCAGTTCTTC.

The chain uses TRBV5-1 and TRBJ2-3; D might be TRBD2 (6 bases). Germline V gene data show CDR1 as SGHRS and CDR2 as YFSETQ. The V end was cut by 8 bases, the J end by 14 bases, with 21 bases between. This CDR3 has 12 residues. In nucleotides, the CDR3 is TGCGCCAGTGACTACAGCGGGCCCCCGGGGTATTTT. Protein: CASDYSGPPGYF.

This rearrangement joins TRBV12-5 to TRBJ2-2; 8 bases line up with TRBD1. V lost 9 bases and J lost 5; bases outside the gene matches: 11. Germline CDR1 LGHNT, CDR2 FRNRAP. CDR3 size: 15 residues. In DNA form, the CDR3 reads TGTGCTAGCCTCCGGGGACAGGTGGAGACCGGGGAGCTGTTTTTT. It specifies CASLRGQVETGELFF.